A single T cell receptor beta chain is shown here with its context. Its cognate antigen is unknown. The data are from a study of CD8+ T cells in alopecia areata. Across the whole study: Each day, treated patients took oral tofacitinib twice, at 5 to 10 mg per dose. Tofacitinib ran for 6 to 18 months before 6 months off drug. Findings and caveats of the study: The study found higher clonality in lesional than normal scalp, especially in alopecia totalis/universalis. Besides other cells, scalp samples also yield sequences of resident alphabeta T cells from normal skin.

Sequencing templates came from extracted RNA that was reverse transcribed into cDNA. Produced via immunoSEQ multiplex PCR; TCRdb's table is partial and in-frame only. The sample consists of approximately 9,800 clones, 55% to 75% of them appearing once. In alopecia areata patients, both lesional scalp punch biopsies and peripheral blood were collected. V lost 0 bases to trimming and J lost 1 base; unmatched junction nucleotides: 0. CDR1 and CDR2 from the germline V gene are LGHNA and YNFKEQ. The CDR3 is 15 residues long. The source material was skin. The sequence came from a human donor with alopecia areata. The V gene is TRBV4-2, the J gene TRBJ2-1; 7 bases line up with TRBD2. This CDR3 reads CASSQERESYNEQFF. The CDR3 bases are TGTGCCAGCAGCCAAGAGCGGGAGTCCTACAATGAGCAGTTCTTC.